These 30 T cell receptor beta chains originate from one sample sequenced in a study of cytomegalovirus exposure and HLA in healthy donors. The PCR used 60 Vbeta and 13 Jbeta primers. Assay: immunoSEQ multiplex PCR; the TCRdb copy retains only in-frame clones and omits some. The data hold 150,000 to 200,000 clones, with 80% observed a single time. Sequenced input: PBMCs. The receptors here all came from a human donor in good health.

V gene TRBV7-2 combines with J gene TRBJ2-3, with 7 bases aligning to TRBD2. There are 16 residues in the CDR3. Trimming cost V 4 bases and J 2 bases; bases outside gene matches: 9. Germline CDR1 SGHTA, CDR2 FQGNSA. The DNA for the CDR3 is TGTGCCAGCAGCTGGACTGCGGGGGTTAACACAGATACGCAGTATTTT. It codes for CASSWTAGVNTDTQYF.

The chain recombines TRBV7-9 with TRBJ2-1, with a weak D call TRBD2 (6 bases). Germline CDR1 reads SEHNR; CDR2 reads FQNEAQ (reference sequence). This CDR3 spans 12 amino acids. V was shortened by 5 bases and J by 8 bases, with 10 bases between the two germline ends. Here the CDR3 DNA reads TGTGCCAGCAGCACGCGGGGCGATGAGCAGTTCTTC. Its protein is CASSTRGDEQFF.

V usage is TRBV5-1 and J usage is TRBJ1-5; 8 bases match TRBD1. In germline, CDR1 is SGHRS, CDR2 YFSETQ. The CDR3 covers 14 residues. Trimming cost V 4 bases and J 6 bases; bases outside gene matches: 6. CDR3 in DNA: TGCGCCAGCAGCCTAGGACAGGGCGGTCAGCCCCAGCATTTT. Translation: CASSLGQGGQPQHF.

This clone was observed a handful of times. The chain carries TRBV4-1 and TRBJ2-2, with TRBD2 matching 12 bases. J lost 3 bases, V lost 8 bases, and 1 base had no gene match. The CDR3 is 14 residues long. CDR1 is MGHRA and CDR2 is YSYEKL in the germline V gene. This CDR3 reads CASRLAGDTGELFF. The DNA for the CDR3 is TGCGCCAGCCGACTAGCGGGGGACACCGGGGAGCTGTTTTTT.

This chain joins TRBV9 and TRBJ2-2, with 9 bases identical to TRBD2. Germline V gene sequence: CDR1 SGDLS, CDR2 YYNGEE. CDR3 length: 16 residues. After removal of 2 bases from V and 1 base from J, the junction contained 3 bases not matched to a gene. The CDR3 DNA reads as TGTGCCAGCAGCGTCGCAGCGGGGGGGAACACCGGGGAGCTGTTTTTT. Protein product: CASSVAAGGNTGELFF.

The chain employs TRBV13 and TRBJ2-1; possibly TRBD2 for D (5 bases). V shed 0 bases and J shed 8 bases, with 14 bases lying between them. The CDR3 totals 15 residues. Germline-derived CDR1 and CDR2 are PRHDT and FYEKMQ (reference sequence). The CDR3 nucleotides read TGTGCCAGCAGCTTAGGTACTAGTTCGTTTGATGAGCAGTTCTTC. Protein: CASSLGTSSFDEQFF.

This clone was detected once. The chain employs TRBV7-2 and TRBJ2-1, with D perhaps TRBD2 (5 bases). The germline V and J ends were trimmed by 2 bases and 10 bases, with 12 bases remaining between them. Germline V gene sequence: CDR1 SGHTA, CDR2 FQGNSA. This CDR3 has 13 amino acids. The CDR3 loop reads CASSLPAGREQFF. In DNA form, the CDR3 reads TGTGCCAGCAGCTTACCCGCGGGCCGGGAGCAGTTCTTC.

On this clone: At one boundary the junction diverges from the germline segment, which might be a read error. Other DNA sequences in this specimen translate into the identical CDR3. The CDR3 sequence is CASRTSGRTQETQYF. The CDR3 nucleotides read TGCGCCAGCCGGACTAGCGGGAGGACACAAGAAACCCAGTACTTC. This chain joins TRBV5-1 and TRBJ2-5, with TRBD2 identical over 14 bases. Germline V gene sequence: CDR1 SGHRS, CDR2 YFSETQ. This CDR3 region has 15 residues.

The chain uses TRBV19 and TRBJ2-2; no definite D call. The CDR3 has 14 amino acids. Trimming removed 3 bases from V and 4 bases from J, with 9 bases in between. Germline V lookup: CDR1 LNHDA, CDR2 SQIVND (reference sequence). The CDR3 reads CASSMVVATGELFF. The CDR3 nucleotides read TGTGCCAGTAGTATGGTGGTAGCCACCGGGGAGCTGTTTTTT.

The chain couples TRBV13 to TRBJ1-2; 10 bases map to TRBD1. Germline V lookup: CDR1 PRHDT, CDR2 FYEKMQ (reference sequence). V was pared by 1 base and J by 7 bases, with 9 bases of the junction left unmatched. The CDR3 is made up of 16 amino acids. The CDR3 is CASSLVSGQGLRGYTF. CDR3 DNA sequence: TGTGCCAGCAGCTTAGTGTCGGGACAGGGGCTTCGTGGCTACACCTTC.

The rearrangement uses TRBV9 and TRBJ2-3, with a weak D call TRBD1 (5 bases). V lost 2 bases and J 4 bases, leaving 11 bases between the germline ends. The CDR3 spans 14 residues. CDR1 is SGDLS and CDR2 is YYNGEE in the germline V gene. This chain's CDR3 is CASSVPTESDTQYF. The CDR3 nucleotides are TGTGCCAGCAGCGTTCCGACAGAATCAGATACGCAGTATTTT.

The CDR3 here is CASSYGGGSSPLHF. CDR3 DNA sequence: TGTGCCAGCAGTTACGGGGGGGGCAGTTCACCCCTCCACTTT. The V call is TRBV6-6, the J call TRBJ1-6; D may be TRBD1 (6 bases). The CDR3 totals 14 residues. Germline lookup yields CDR1 MNHNY and CDR2 SVGAGI (reference sequence). Trimming shortened V by 2 bases and J by 9 bases, and 11 bases separated the two germline ends.

The chain links TRBV5-1 to TRBJ1-2, with a tentative D call TRBD1 (5 bases). CDR1 and CDR2 from the germline V gene are SGHRS and YFSETQ. Deletions cut 1 base from V and 6 bases from J, with 16 bases between. The CDR3 has 15 residues. The CDR3 spells CASSLQGTGPDGYTF. CDR3 nucleotide sequence: TGCGCCAGCAGCTTGCAGGGAACTGGACCAGATGGCTACACCTTC.

Turning to this clone: One end of the junction fails to match germline, which may point to a read error. V gene TRBV7-9 combines with J gene TRBJ1-2; TRBD1 is a possible D gene (6 bases). Germline assignment: CDR1 SEHNR and CDR2 FQNEAQ (reference sequence). The CDR3 has 11 residues. Written as DNA, the CDR3 is TGTTCCAGCAGCCGCAGGGGAGGCTACACCTTC. Its translation: CSSSRRGGYTF.

The rearrangement uses TRBV11-1 and TRBJ2-5; D may be TRBD2 (6 bases). Germline V lookup: CDR1 SGHAT, CDR2 FQDESV (reference sequence). CDR3 length: 16 residues. Trimming took 4 bases from V and 0 from J, leaving 15 bases between them. The DNA of the CDR3 is TGTGCCAGCAGCTCCAGGATGGGACTGCACCAAGAGACCCAGTACTTC. It is translated as CASSSRMGLHQETQYF.

This clone has a handful of counts. V is TRBV7-3 and J is TRBJ2-3, with TRBD1 as a possible D gene (5 bases). Per the germline V gene, CDR1 is SGHTA and CDR2 is FQGTGA. V lost 2 bases to trimming and J lost 2 bases, with 8 bases between them. This CDR3 has 14 residues. For the CDR3, the DNA is TGTGCCAGCAGCTTAGACAGAACCACAGATACGCAGTATTTT. This translates into CASSLDRTTDTQYF. Drawing the rest from reference TRBV7-3 and TRBJ2-3, the complete variable domain is GAGVSQTPSNKVTEKGKYVELRCDPISGHTALYWYRQSLGQGPEFLIYFQGTGAADDSGLPNDRFFAVRPEGSVSTLKIQRTERGDSAVYLCASSLDRTTDTQYFGPGTRLTVL.

In this sample, this clone turned up a few times. The chain links TRBV5-1 to TRBJ2-1; D is possibly TRBD1 (6 bases). There are 15 residues in the CDR3. Between the trimmed V and J ends, which lost 7 bases and 1 base, there was a span of 15 bases. Germline CDR1 reads SGHRS; CDR2 reads YFSETQ. CDR3 in DNA: TGCGCCAGCTCCATAGCAGGGGATTCCTACAATGAGCAGTTCTTC. Translation: CASSIAGDSYNEQFF.

V is TRBV19 and J is TRBJ1-4; TRBD1 matches 7 bases. The V gene end was trimmed by 3 bases and the J gene end by 6 bases; junction bases not matched to a gene: 10. The CDR3 has 16 residues. Germline values: CDR1 LNHDA, CDR2 SQIVND (reference sequence). The CDR3 DNA reads as TGTGCCAGTAGTATCGGCACCGGGACAGTATATGAAAAACTGTTTTTT. Its translation is CASSIGTGTVYEKLFF.

The chain couples TRBV6-5 to TRBJ1-3, with unresolved D. This CDR3 comprises 15 residues. Germline values: CDR1 MNHEY, CDR2 SVGAGI. Trimming shortened V by 3 bases and J by 0 bases, and 9 bases separated the two germline ends. CDR3 sequence (DNA): TGTGCCAGCAGTTATGCGGCGTTCTCTGGAAACACCATATATTTT. Amino acids: CASSYAAFSGNTIYF.

The J gene is TRBJ1-4, the V gene TRBV18; no firm D call. This CDR3 region has 14 residues. V was trimmed by 5 bases and J by 0 bases, leaving 7 bases between them. In germline, CDR1 is KGHSH, CDR2 LQKENI. CDR3 DNA: TGTGCCAGCTCAAGTACTGCAACTAATGAAAAACTGTTTTTT. Protein product: CASSSTATNEKLFF.

This clone was seen only a few times. This CDR3 reads CASSPGETQYF. DNA of the CDR3: TGTGCCAGCAGCCCCGGAGAGACCCAGTACTTC. The chain links TRBV7-9 to TRBJ2-5; the D is unclear. CDR3 length: 11 residues. Germline V CDR1 and CDR2: SEHNR, FQNEAQ (reference sequence). With 5 bases removed from V and 4 bases from J, the gap between germline ends came to 5 bases. Variable domain in full (rest from reference TRBV7-9 and TRBJ2-5): DTGVSQNPRHKITKRGQNVTFRCDPISEHNRLYWYRQTLGQGPEFLTYFQNEAQLEKSRLLSDRFSAERPKGSFSTLEIQRTEQGDSAMYLCASSPGETQYFGPGTRLLVL.

The rearrangement joins TRBV5-6 to TRBJ2-2, with 7 positions matching TRBD1. The CDR3 sequence is 14 residues long. CDR1 and CDR2 from the germline V gene are SGHDT and YYEEEE. The junction had 1 base not matched to a gene; V was cut back by 0 bases and J by 5 bases. In DNA form, the CDR3 reads TGTGCCAGCAGCTTGGCGACAGGGACCGGGGAGCTGTTTTTT. Translated: CASSLATGTGELFF. Drawing the rest from reference TRBV5-6 and TRBJ2-2, the complete variable domain is DAGVTQSPTHLIKTRGQQVTLRCSPKSGHDTVSWYQQALGQGPQFIFQYYEEEERQRGNFPDRFSGHQFPNYSSELNVNALLLGDSALYLCASSLATGTGELFFGEGSRLTVL.

This sequence joins TRBV9 and TRBJ1-1; TRBD1 agrees at 7 bases. CDR1 is SGDLS, CDR2 YYNGEE, per germline. The CDR3 is made up of 14 amino acids. The junction had 8 bases not matched to a gene; V was cut back by 5 bases and J by 4 bases. In DNA, the CDR3 is TGTGCCAGCAGTGAACAGGGGCTCAGCACTGAAGCTTTCTTT. As protein: CASSEQGLSTEAFF.

The chain joins TRBV19 to TRBJ1-2, with D perhaps TRBD1 (5 bases). V was shortened by 3 bases and J by 2 bases, with 7 bases between the two germline ends. CDR1 is LNHDA and CDR2 is SQIVND in the germline V gene (reference sequence). This CDR3 is built from 13 residues. The CDR3 is CASSMEGNYGYTF. In DNA, the CDR3 is TGTGCCAGTAGTATGGAGGGGAACTATGGCTACACCTTC. Combining the CDR3 with reference TRBV19 and TRBJ1-2 gives the whole variable domain DGGITQSPKYLFRKEGQNVTLSCEQNLNHDAMYWYRQDPGQGLRLIYYSQIVNDFQKGDIAEGYSVSREKKESFPLTVTSAQKNPTAFYLCASSMEGNYGYTFGSGTRLTVV.

The V call is TRBV5-6, the J call TRBJ2-2, with TRBD2 matching over 9 bases. CDR1 and CDR2 from the germline V gene are SGHDT and YYEEEE. The J segment lost 2 bases and the V segment lost 3 bases, leaving 5 bases of the junction unmatched. This CDR3 spans 16 amino acids. CDR3 DNA sequence: TGTGCCAGCAGCTGGGAGGGACTAGCTAACACCGGGGAGCTGTTTTTT. This codes for CASSWEGLANTGELFF.

The genes are TRBV5-5 and TRBJ2-7; 8 positions agree with TRBD1. After removal of 3 bases from V and 6 bases from J, the junction contained 8 bases not matched to a gene. This CDR3 is 14 amino acids long. Germline V CDR1 and CDR2: SGHKS, YYEKEE (reference sequence). The chain's CDR3 is CASSYGQGFSEQYF. DNA for the CDR3: TGTGCCAGCAGCTATGGACAGGGTTTCTCCGAGCAGTACTTC.

The chain combines TRBV6-5 with TRBJ2-5, with D tentatively TRBD1 (6 bases). The germline V gene has CDR1 MNHEY and CDR2 SVGAGI. Trimming left V 0 bases short and J 8 bases short, with 10 bases between. The length of the CDR3 is 13 residues. The CDR3: CASSYSQGNTQYF. In DNA, the CDR3 is TGTGCCAGCAGTTACTCGCAGGGGAATACCCAGTACTTC.

The V gene is TRBV2, the J gene TRBJ2-1, with D possibly matching TRBD2 (5 bases). The CDR3 length is 12 residues. V was trimmed by 8 bases and J by 11 bases, leaving 16 bases between them. Germline assignment: CDR1 SNHLY and CDR2 FYNNEI. In DNA form, the CDR3 reads TGTGCCAGCGCGGCAGGCAGCGGCAAGCAGTTCTTC. It yields the protein CASAAGSGKQFF.

The chain has TRBV9 and TRBJ2-7; no reliable D call. V shed 4 bases and J shed 2 bases, with 19 bases lying between them. CDR3 size: 16 residues. Germline CDR1 and CDR2: SGDLS and YYNGEE. CDR3 DNA: TGTGCCAGCAGCCCCTCGGCCCTAACAGCTCCCTACGAGCAGTACTTC. Translation: CASSPSALTAPYEQYF.

The chain uses TRBV7-2 and TRBJ2-5, with TRBD2 matching over 8 bases. The V segment lost 3 bases and the J segment 1 base; nucleotides outside the gene matches: 4. The CDR3 covers 15 residues. The germline gives CDR1 SGHTA, CDR2 FQGNSA. CDR3 protein: CASSFGGGTQETQYF. The CDR3 DNA is TGTGCCAGCAGCTTTGGCGGGGGGACCCAAGAGACCCAGTACTTC.